A single sample is the source of the 20 T cell receptor beta chains below, sequenced in a study of cytomegalovirus exposure and HLA in healthy donors. The PCR contained 60 Vbeta and 13 Jbeta primers. Generated by immunoSEQ multiplex PCR, the TCRdb table keeps only in-frame clones and is missing some. Of about 120,000 clones in the sample, 60% to 85% were seen once. What was sequenced was PBMCs. The receptor source for this set is a man aged 50 or older in good health and CMV-seropositive.

This chain uses TRBV10-1 with TRBJ1-6; D ambiguous. Between the trimmed V and J ends, which lost 3 bases and 9 bases, there was a span of 9 bases. The CDR3 spans 13 residues. CDR1 is WNHNN, CDR2 SYGVQD, per germline (reference sequence). The CDR3 coding sequence is TGCGCCAGCAGTGAACACCTTTCTTCACCCCTCCACTTT. It yields the protein CASSEHLSSPLHF.

The CDR3 here is CASIPTQGGTEAFF. The CDR3 DNA follows: TGTGCCAGCATTCCGACACAGGGGGGCACTGAAGCTTTCTTT. The chain employs TRBV6-5 and TRBJ1-1; 8 bases fit TRBD1. Germline lookup yields CDR1 MNHEY and CDR2 SVGAGI. Trimming removed 7 bases from V and 4 bases from J; junction bases left unmatched: 8. The CDR3 consists of 14 residues.

The rearrangement links TRBV10-1 to TRBJ1-5; D call uncertain. V lost 2 bases and J 9 bases, leaving 11 bases between the germline ends. Germline lookup yields CDR1 WNHNN and CDR2 SYGVQD (reference sequence). The CDR3 covers 13 residues. CDR3 sequence: CASSEGLFLPQHF. The CDR3 coding sequence is TGCGCCAGCAGTGAGGGCCTGTTCCTGCCCCAGCATTTT.

CDR3 DNA sequence: TGTGCCAGCGGACAGGGGATCACTGAAGCTTTCTTT. Its translation: CASGQGITEAFF. This chain connects TRBV2 to TRBJ1-1; 9 bases agree with TRBD1. The ends lost 8 bases at V and 4 bases at J; junction bases unmatched: 2. The V gene's germline CDR1 is SNHLY and CDR2 FYNNEI. This CDR3 contains 12 residues. Full variable domain (outside the CDR3, taken from reference TRBV2 and TRBJ1-1): EPEVTQTPSHQVTQMGQEVILRCVPISNHLYFYWYRQILGQKVEFLVSFYNNEISEKSEIFDDQFSVERPDGSNFTLKIRSTKLEDSAMYFCASGQGITEAFFGQGTRLTVV.

The J gene is TRBJ2-2, the V gene TRBV10-1, with 7 positions matching TRBD2. The germline V gene has CDR1 WNHNN and CDR2 SYGVQD (reference sequence). This CDR3 is built from 14 residues. The V and J ends lost 2 bases and 4 bases, in that order; junction bases with no gene match: 1. CDR3 nucleotides: TGCGCCAGCAGTGAGGGGGGGGGCACCGGGGAGCTGTTTTTT. This encodes CASSEGGGTGELFF.

The chain joins TRBV4-2 to TRBJ2-1, with D possibly TRBD1 on 6 matching bases. V lost 0 bases to trimming and J lost 1 base, with 10 bases between them. CDR3 length: 16 residues. Germline CDR1 LGHNA, CDR2 YNFKEQ. In DNA form, the CDR3 reads TGTGCCAGCAGCCAAGATTACGGGACATCCTACAATGAGCAGTTCTTC. Protein product: CASSQDYGTSYNEQFF.

V and J are TRBV19 and TRBJ1-2; TRBD1 aligns across 9 bases. J gave up 7 bases and V 5 bases, and 8 bases lay outside the gene matches. The CDR3 is made up of 14 amino acids. Germline CDR1 reads LNHDA; CDR2 reads SQIVND (reference sequence). CDR3 residues: CASSQTGGVAGYTF. The CDR3 DNA follows: TGTGCCAGTAGTCAAACAGGGGGCGTCGCTGGCTACACCTTC.

V usage is TRBV19 and J usage is TRBJ2-3; 12 bases match TRBD2. The V segment lost 2 bases and the J segment 8 bases; nucleotides outside the gene matches: 11. Germline CDR1 LNHDA, CDR2 SQIVND (reference sequence). CDR3 length equals 17 residues. CDR3 residues: CASSIPTSGRSIVTQYF. CDR3 nucleotide sequence: TGTGCCAGTAGTATACCGACTAGCGGGAGAAGTATAGTTACGCAGTATTTT. The entire variable domain, with the rest obtained from reference TRBV19 and TRBJ2-3, is as follows: DGGITQSPKYLFRKEGQNVTLSCEQNLNHDAMYWYRQDPGQGLRLIYYSQIVNDFQKGDIAEGYSVSREKKESFPLTVTSAQKNPTAFYLCASSIPTSGRSIVTQYFGPGTRLTVL.

This clone has more than one count but fewer than ten. This chain links TRBV7-9 with TRBJ1-2; 8 bases align to TRBD1. The CDR3 runs 15 residues. Germline V CDR1 and CDR2: SEHNR, FQNEAQ (reference sequence). The J segment lost 5 bases and the V segment lost 2 bases, leaving 7 bases of the junction unmatched. The chain's CDR3 is CASSLIGQGGYGYTF. The DNA for the CDR3 is TGTGCCAGCAGCTTAATTGGACAGGGTGGTTATGGCTACACCTTC.

This clone has more than one count but fewer than ten. The V gene is TRBV5-6, the J gene TRBJ2-5, with a possible D match to TRBD1 (6 bases). Germline V lookup: CDR1 SGHDT, CDR2 YYEEEE. Trimming cost V 4 bases and J 5 bases, with 18 bases left between them. The CDR3 is made up of 15 amino acids. CDR3: CASSPAIQGFETQYF. The CDR3, as DNA: TGTGCCAGCAGCCCCGCTATCCAGGGGTTTGAGACCCAGTACTTC.

CDR3 coding DNA: TGCAGCGTTGAACGACAGTCGAGCACAGATACGCAGTATTTT. Protein product: CSVERQSSTDTQYF. The chain combines TRBV29-1 with TRBJ2-3; a weak D match, TRBD1 (5 bases). CDR1 is SQVTM and CDR2 is ANQGSEA in the germline V gene. Trimming removed 2 bases from V and 0 bases from J, with 9 bases in between. The CDR3 has 14 residues.

This clone was seen a few times. The J gene is TRBJ1-2, the V gene TRBV20-1, with 7 bases that match TRBD1. After removal of 2 bases from V and 8 bases from J, the junction contained 2 bases not matched to a gene. CDR3 length: 11 amino acids. Germline lookup yields CDR1 DFQATT and CDR2 SNEGSKA (reference sequence). CDR3 DNA: TGCAGTGCTAGAACAGGGGAGGGCTACACCTTC. It is translated as CSARTGEGYTF.

The V and J genes are TRBV11-2 and TRBJ2-4; 9 bases are shared with TRBD1. Germline assignment: CDR1 SGHAT and CDR2 FQNNGV. The trim removed 0 bases at V and 7 bases at J, leaving 4 bases unmatched. The CDR3 contains 15 residues. DNA of the CDR3: TGTGCCAGCAGCTTAGACCCCGGGACAGGGAACATTCAGTACTTC. Amino acid sequence: CASSLDPGTGNIQYF.

The chain carries TRBV5-1 and TRBJ2-5, with 10 bases that match TRBD2. The CDR3 contains 14 residues. V was clipped by 4 bases and J by 5 bases; unmatched bases: 5. The V gene's germline CDR1 is SGHRS and CDR2 YFSETQ. CDR3 in DNA: TGCGCCAGCAGCATAGCGGGGGGCAGGGAGACCCAGTACTTC. This translates into CASSIAGGRETQYF.

The chain uses TRBV9 and TRBJ1-2; D possibly corresponds to TRBD1 (5 bases). Germline assignment: CDR1 SGDLS and CDR2 YYNGEE. CDR3 length equals 15 residues. Trimming cost V 0 bases and J 4 bases, with 13 bases left between them. The CDR3 DNA sequence: TGTGCCAGCAGCGTAGGGCAGGGCGTTGGCTATGGCTACACCTTC. As protein: CASSVGQGVGYGYTF.

The chain joins TRBV4-2 to TRBJ2-3, with 8 bases identical to TRBD2. V shed 4 bases and J 3 bases; nucleotides not matched to a gene: 15. The CDR3 has 18 amino acids. Germline V lookup: CDR1 LGHNA, CDR2 YNFKEQ. The CDR3 bases are TGTGCCAGCAGCCGCCACAGCGTGGGTAGCGGGGTGACAGATACGCAGTATTTT. Protein sequence: CASSRHSVGSGVTDTQYF.

The V call is TRBV29-1, the J call TRBJ2-1; TRBD1 agrees at 10 bases. Germline trimming cut 6 bases from V and 6 bases from J; bases unmatched to any gene: 5. Germline assignment: CDR1 SQVTM and CDR2 ANQGSEA. There are 13 residues in the CDR3. CDR3 bases: TGCAGCGTGCGACAGGGGGCTGGCAATGAGCAGTTCTTC. It codes for CSVRQGAGNEQFF.

The chain links TRBV30 to TRBJ2-7; TRBD1 matches at 8 bases. Trimming took 4 bases from V and 5 from J; bases not matched to a gene: 10. Germline assignment: CDR1 GTSNPN and CDR2 SVGIG (reference sequence). There are 14 residues in the CDR3. The CDR3 reads CAWNSQDRAHEQYF. Here the CDR3 DNA reads TGTGCCTGGAACTCACAGGACAGGGCCCACGAGCAGTACTTC.

The CDR3, as DNA: TGTGCCAGCAGTTTAATTTTGCAGGGGCGACGCGAGCAGTACTTC. Residues: CASSLILQGRREQYF. This rearrangement joins TRBV28 to TRBJ2-7; TRBD1 might be the D (6 bases). The V end was cut by 2 bases, the J end by 6 bases, with 17 bases between. Germline V CDR1 and CDR2: MDHEN, SYDVKM. The CDR3 contains 15 residues.

This chain connects TRBV11-2 to TRBJ2-1; 10 positions match TRBD2. Losses at the gene ends were 5 bases for V and 9 bases for J; bases not matched to a gene: 10. The germline CDR1 and CDR2 sequences are SGHAT and FQNNGV. This CDR3 comprises 15 residues. Here the CDR3 reads CASSATGTSDGEQFF. Written as DNA, the CDR3 is TGTGCCAGCAGCGCCACCGGGACTAGCGATGGTGAGCAGTTCTTC.